The TCR beta chain under discussion was sequenced for a study of beta chain features in type 1 diabetes. Study background: Patient and healthy donor groups were alike in age, gender and cell yields. Whole-study findings and limits: In patients and controls equally, PCR might favor templates that are shorter. All four CD4+ subsets of Type 1 diabetes patients contained TCRB CDR3s that were moderately but significantly shorter.

Deletions cut 6 bases from V and 5 bases from J, with 21 bases between. CDR3 size: 16 residues. Germline-derived CDR1 and CDR2 are SGDLS and YYNGEE. This clone was counted only a few times. The antigen is not known. Sequencing targeted expressed TCRB transcripts, as all isolated RNA had been reverse transcribed. Samples of naive, central memory and regulatory T cells yielded a mean of about 3.6 million reads. TCRdb's table, derived via immunoSEQ multiplex PCR, lists solely in-frame clones and lacks some. The table shows 600,000 to 700,000 clones, with roughly 13% occurring only once. Markers CD45RO/CCR7/CD25/CD127/CD95/CD27 served to sort CD4+ naive, central memory, regulatory and stem cell-like memory cells.

The chain employs TRBV9 and TRBJ2-4; D remains ambiguous. Sequenced: naive CD4+ T cells from blood. This clonotype was sampled from a man between 18 and 29 years old with type 1 diabetes. CDR3 amino acids: CASTPGAWQVQNIQYF. CDR3 in DNA: TGTGCCAGCACCCCTGGCGCCTGGCAAGTCCAAAACATTCAGTACTTC.